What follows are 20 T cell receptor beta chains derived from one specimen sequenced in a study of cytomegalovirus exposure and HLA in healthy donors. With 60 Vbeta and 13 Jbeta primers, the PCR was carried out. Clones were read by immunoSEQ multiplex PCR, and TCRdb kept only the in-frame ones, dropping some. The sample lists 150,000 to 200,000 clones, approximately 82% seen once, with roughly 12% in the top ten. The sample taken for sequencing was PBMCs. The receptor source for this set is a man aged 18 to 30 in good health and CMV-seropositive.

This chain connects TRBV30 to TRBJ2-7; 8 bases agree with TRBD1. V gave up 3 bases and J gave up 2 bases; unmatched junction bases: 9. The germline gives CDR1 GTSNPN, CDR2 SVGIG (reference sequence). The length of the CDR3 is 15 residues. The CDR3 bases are TGTGCCTGGAGCTCCGGACAGGGATTAGCCTACGAGCAGTACTTC. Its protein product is CAWSSGQGLAYEQYF.

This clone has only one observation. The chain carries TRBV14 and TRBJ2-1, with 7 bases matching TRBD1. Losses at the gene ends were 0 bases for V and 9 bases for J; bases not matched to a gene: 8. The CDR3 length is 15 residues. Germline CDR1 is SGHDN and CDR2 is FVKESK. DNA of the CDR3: TGTGCCAGCAGCCAAGATCGTGACAGGGATGGTGAGCAGTTCTTC. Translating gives CASSQDRDRDGEQFF.

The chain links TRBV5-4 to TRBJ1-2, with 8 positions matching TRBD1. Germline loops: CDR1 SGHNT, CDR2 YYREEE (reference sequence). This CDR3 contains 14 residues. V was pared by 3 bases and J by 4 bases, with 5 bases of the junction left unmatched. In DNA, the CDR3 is TGTGCCAGCAGCTGGCCGGACAGGGTCTATGGCTACACCTTC. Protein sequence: CASSWPDRVYGYTF. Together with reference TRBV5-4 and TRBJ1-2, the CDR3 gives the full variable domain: ETGVTQSPTHLIKTRGQQVTLRCSSQSGHNTVSWYQQALGQGPQFIFQYYREEENGRGNFPPRFSGLQFPNYSSELNVNALELDDSALYLCASSWPDRVYGYTFGSGTRLTVV.

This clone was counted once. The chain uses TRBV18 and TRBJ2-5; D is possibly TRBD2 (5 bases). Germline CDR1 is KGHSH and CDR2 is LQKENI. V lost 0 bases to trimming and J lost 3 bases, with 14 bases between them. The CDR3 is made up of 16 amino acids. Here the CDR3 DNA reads TGTGCCAGCTCACCACCGTACGCGCTAGCAGAAGAGACCCAGTACTTC. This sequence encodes CASSPPYALAEETQYF.

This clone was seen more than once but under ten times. The CDR3: CATSRDRAYSNFYEQYF. DNA for the CDR3: TGTGCCACCAGCAGAGATCGTGCCTACTCGAACTTCTACGAGCAGTACTTC. The V gene is TRBV15, the J gene TRBJ2-7; D unclear. The V end was cut by 0 bases, the J end by 3 bases, with 18 bases between. There are 17 residues in the CDR3. Germline loops: CDR1 LNHNV, CDR2 YYDKDF (reference sequence).

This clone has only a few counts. CDR3 sequence (DNA): TGTGCCAGCAGCCGGGGGTACAATCAGCCCCAGCATTTT. Translating it yields CASSRGYNQPQHF. The chain joins TRBV2 to TRBJ1-5, with D maybe TRBD1 (5 bases). The CDR3 runs 13 residues. CDR1 is SNHLY, CDR2 FYNNEI, per germline. Deletions cut 6 bases from V and 3 bases from J, with 9 bases between.

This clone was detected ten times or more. Here the CDR3 DNA reads TGTGCCAGCAGCTTTGGGCAGGGATGGACTGAAGCTTTCTTT. This translates into CASSFGQGWTEAFF. The chain is built from TRBV5-6 and TRBJ1-1; tentative D call: TRBD1 (5 bases). In germline, CDR1 is SGHDT, CDR2 YYEEEE. This CDR3 is 14 amino acids long. Trimming stripped 2 bases from V and 5 bases from J, with 13 bases between.

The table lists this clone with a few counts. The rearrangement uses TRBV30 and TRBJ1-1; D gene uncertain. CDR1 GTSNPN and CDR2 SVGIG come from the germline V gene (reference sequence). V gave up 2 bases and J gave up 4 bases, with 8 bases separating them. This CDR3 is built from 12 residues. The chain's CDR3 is CAWSRGITEAFF. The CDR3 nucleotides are TGTGCCTGGAGTCGGGGTATCACTGAAGCTTTCTTT.

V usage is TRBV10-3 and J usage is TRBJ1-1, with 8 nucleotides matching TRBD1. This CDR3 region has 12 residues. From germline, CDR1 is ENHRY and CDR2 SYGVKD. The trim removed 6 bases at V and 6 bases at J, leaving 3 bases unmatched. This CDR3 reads CAIRQGASEAFF. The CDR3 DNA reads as TGTGCCATCAGGCAGGGGGCATCTGAAGCTTTCTTT.

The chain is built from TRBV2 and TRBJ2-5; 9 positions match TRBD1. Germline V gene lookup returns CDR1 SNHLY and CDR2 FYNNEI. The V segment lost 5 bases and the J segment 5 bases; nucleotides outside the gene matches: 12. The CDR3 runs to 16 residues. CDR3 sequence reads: CASSKTPGTGQETQYF. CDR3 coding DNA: TGTGCCAGCAGTAAAACACCGGGGACAGGGCAGGAGACCCAGTACTTC.

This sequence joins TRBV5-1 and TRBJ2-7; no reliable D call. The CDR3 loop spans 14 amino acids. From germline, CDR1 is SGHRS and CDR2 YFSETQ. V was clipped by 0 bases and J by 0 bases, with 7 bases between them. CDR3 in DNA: TGCGCCAGCAGCTTGGCACGGAGCTCCTACGAGCAGTACTTC. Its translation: CASSLARSSYEQYF.

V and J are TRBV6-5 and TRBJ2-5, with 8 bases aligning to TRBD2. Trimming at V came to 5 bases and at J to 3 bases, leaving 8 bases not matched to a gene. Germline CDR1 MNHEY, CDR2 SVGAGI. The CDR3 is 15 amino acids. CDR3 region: CASSTRLATKETQYF. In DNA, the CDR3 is TGTGCCAGCAGTACGCGACTAGCGACAAAAGAGACCCAGTACTTC.

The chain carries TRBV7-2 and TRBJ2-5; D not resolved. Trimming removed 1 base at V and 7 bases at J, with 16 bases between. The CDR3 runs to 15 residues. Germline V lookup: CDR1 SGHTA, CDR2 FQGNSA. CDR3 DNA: TGTGCCAGCAGCTTAGGATCGCAGACCCCGGGGACCCAGTACTTC. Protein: CASSLGSQTPGTQYF.

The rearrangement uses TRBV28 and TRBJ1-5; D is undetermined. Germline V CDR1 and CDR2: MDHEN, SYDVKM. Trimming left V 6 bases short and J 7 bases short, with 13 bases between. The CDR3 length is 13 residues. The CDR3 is CASSYSGTQPQHF. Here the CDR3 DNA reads TGTGCCAGCAGCTACTCCGGTACGCAGCCCCAGCATTTT.

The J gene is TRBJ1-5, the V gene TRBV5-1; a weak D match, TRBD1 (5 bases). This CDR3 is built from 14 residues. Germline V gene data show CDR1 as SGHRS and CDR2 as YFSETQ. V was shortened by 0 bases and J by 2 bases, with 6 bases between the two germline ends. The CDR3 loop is CASSLGGGNQPQHF. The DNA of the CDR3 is TGCGCCAGCAGCTTGGGGGGGGGCAATCAGCCCCAGCATTTT.

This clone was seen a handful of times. The CDR3 loop reads CASSYRGYDEQYF. CDR3 bases: TGTGCCAGCAGCTACAGGGGTTACGACGAGCAGTACTTC. This chain connects TRBV11-2 to TRBJ2-7; TRBD1 matches 7 bases. The germline gives CDR1 SGHAT, CDR2 FQNNGV. The trim removed 4 bases at V and 5 bases at J, leaving 5 bases unmatched. This CDR3 has 13 amino acids.

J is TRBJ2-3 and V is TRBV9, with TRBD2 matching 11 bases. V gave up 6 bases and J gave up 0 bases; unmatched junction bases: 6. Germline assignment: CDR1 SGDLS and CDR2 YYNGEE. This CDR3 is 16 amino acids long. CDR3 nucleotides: TGTGCCAGCAACGCCCGGACTAGCGGGAGCACAGATACGCAGTATTTT. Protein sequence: CASNARTSGSTDTQYF.

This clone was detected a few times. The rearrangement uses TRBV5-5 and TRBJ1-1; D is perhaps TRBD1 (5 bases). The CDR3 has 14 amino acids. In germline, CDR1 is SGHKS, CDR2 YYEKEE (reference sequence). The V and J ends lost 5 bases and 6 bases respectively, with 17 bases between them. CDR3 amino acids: CASRDTPRTSEAFF. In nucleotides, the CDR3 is TGTGCCAGCAGAGACACTCCACGGACATCTGAAGCTTTCTTT. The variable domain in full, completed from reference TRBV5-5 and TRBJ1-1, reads DAGVTQSPTHLIKTRGQQVTLRCSPISGHKSVSWYQQVLGQGPQFIFQYYEKEERGRGNFPDRFSARQFPNYSSELNVNALLLGDSALYLCASRDTPRTSEAFFGQGTRLTVV.

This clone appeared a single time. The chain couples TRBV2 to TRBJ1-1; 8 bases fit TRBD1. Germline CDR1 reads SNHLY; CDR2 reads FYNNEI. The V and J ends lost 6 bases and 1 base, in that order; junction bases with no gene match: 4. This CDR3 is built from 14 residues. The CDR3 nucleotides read TGTGCCAGCAGCACCGGGACAGGGAACACTGAAGCTTTCTTT. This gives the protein CASSTGTGNTEAFF.

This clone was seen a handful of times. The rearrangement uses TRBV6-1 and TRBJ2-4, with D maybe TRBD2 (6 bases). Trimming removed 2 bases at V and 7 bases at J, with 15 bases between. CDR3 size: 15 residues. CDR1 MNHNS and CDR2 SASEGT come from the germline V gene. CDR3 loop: CASSELGTGGNIQYF. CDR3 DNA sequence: TGTGCCAGCAGTGAACTCGGGACTGGCGGGAACATTCAGTACTTC.